This is a list of T cell receptor beta chains from one sample in a study of response to subunit inactivated influenza vaccine. Via MiXCR, TCRdb re-called the RT-PCR reads, giving one row per CDR3 protein. The table shows over 150,000 distinct CDR3 sequences, with approximately 14% occurring only once. The sequencing here drew on CD8+ T cells sorted from PBMCs, taken roughly 5 days after vaccination. These receptors came from a man aged 50 to 59 who received an inactivated influenza vaccine. Each CDR3 is given with its conserved first and last residue. A D gene is named only where the DNA matches it firmly. Size values are once, few and many counts, or a class for expanded clones, and some rows have none.

TRBV2	TRBD2	-	18	TRBJ2-5	TGTGCCCGCACCCTCGGGACTAGCGGGGGGGAGAGCCAAGAGACCCAGTACTTC	CARTLGTSGGESQETQYF
TRBV7-9	-	many	13	TRBJ1-5	TGTGCCAGCAGCCGCGGGGGTAATCAGCCCCAGCATTTT	CASSRGGNQPQHF
TRBV5-6	-	-	12	TRBJ2-7	TGTGCCAGCAACCTGATGGCCTACGAGCAGTACTTC	CASNLMAYEQYF
TRBV2	TRBD1	few	13	TRBJ1-2	TGTGCCAGCAGGGTCCAGGGGGCCGGTGGCTACACCTTC	CASRVQGAGGYTF
TRBV24-1	TRBD1	many	19	TRBJ2-3	TGTGCCACCAGTGACTCCGGGACAGGTATTGAGAAAGCCACAGATACGCAGTATTTT	CATSDSGTGIEKATDTQYF
TRBV7-2	TRBD1	-	15	TRBJ1-4	TGTGCCAGCAGCTACAGGGGGGTCGGTAATGAAAAACTGTTTTTT	CASSYRGVGNEKLFF
TRBV12-3/TRBV12-4	-	few	13	TRBJ2-1	TGTGCCAGCAGTCAAGCGGATTTCAATGAGCAGTTCTTC	CASSQADFNEQFF
TRBV19	TRBD2	-	15	TRBJ2-1	TGTGCCAGTAGTTGGTCGCGGGAGGTCTACAATGAGCAGTTCTTC	CASSWSREVYNEQFF
TRBV20-1	-	-	13	TRBJ1-4	TGCAGTGCTAGGGGCCCATATAATGAAAAACTGTTTTTT	CSARGPYNEKLFF
TRBV4-1	-	many	13	TRBJ1-1	TGCGCCAGCAGCGAACGCCGGACAACCGAAGCTTTCTTT	CASSERRTTEAFF
TRBV6-5	TRBD2	-	17	TRBJ2-7	TGTGCCAGCAGTTACTGGGGACCGAGGACTAGTTCCTACGAGCAGTACTTC	CASSYWGPRTSSYEQYF
TRBV10-3	-	many	13	TRBJ2-7	TGTGCCATCAGTGTATCTAATACCTACGAGCAGTACTTC	CAISVSNTYEQYF
TRBV6-2/TRBV6-3	TRBD1	few	18	TRBJ1-1	TGTGCCAGCAGTTACTGGCTGAGGGGGCTAATCGTGGACACTGAAGCTTTCTTT	CASSYWLRGLIVDTEAFF
TRBV5-6	TRBD1	-	16	TRBJ1-1	TGTGCCAGCAGCAACCAACCGGGACAGCCGAACACTGAAGCTTTCTTT	CASSNQPGQPNTEAFF
TRBV25-1	-	many	16	TRBJ2-7	TGTGCCAGCAGTGAAACCGGGGGTAGTGGCTCCTACGAGCAGTACTTC	CASSETGGSGSYEQYF
TRBV29-1	-	many	11	TRBJ2-7	TGCAGCGTTGAACTGCACTACGAGCAGTACTTC	CSVELHYEQYF
TRBV3-1	-	once	15	TRBJ2-1	TGTGCCAGCACCCAAGGCAGTAGCTCCTACAATGAGCAGTTCTTC	CASTQGSSSYNEQFF
TRBV7-2	-	many	13	TRBJ2-7	TGTGCCAGCAGCTTTCCGGACAGCTACGAGCAGTACTTC	CASSFPDSYEQYF
TRBV6-2/TRBV6-3	-	-	15	TRBJ1-5	TGTGCCAGCACCGCAGGGGTTTCTAGCAATCAGCCCCAGCATTTT	CASTAGVSSNQPQHF
TRBV5-1	TRBD2	few	15	TRBJ2-1	TGCGCCAGCACCGGGACTAGCCGTGCCTACAATGAGCAGTTCTTC	CASTGTSRAYNEQFF
TRBV7-9	-	few	14	TRBJ2-1	TGTGCCAGCAGCTTAGTTTCCCATGTCCATGAGCAGTTCTTC	CASSLVSHVHEQFF
TRBV4-3	-	few	15	TRBJ2-7	TGCGCCAGCAGCCAAGATCCCCCAGGACTCTACGAGCAGTACTTC	CASSQDPPGLYEQYF
TRBV27	-	few	13	TRBJ2-7	TGTGCCAGCAGTTTCGATATCTCCTACGAGCAGTACTTC	CASSFDISYEQYF
TRBV20-1	-	-	14	TRBJ1-4	TGCAGTGCTAGAGAGGGTGCAACTAATGAAAAAATGTTTTTT	CSAREGATNEKMFF
TRBV7-8	-	few	15	TRBJ1-5	TGTGCCAGCAGCCCCCGGACTGGTAGCAATCAGCCCCAGCATTTT	CASSPRTGSNQPQHF
TRBV5-6	TRBD2	few	13	TRBJ2-1	TGTGCCAGCAGCAAGACTAGCGGGGATGAGCAGTTCTTC	CASSKTSGDEQFF
TRBV4-1	TRBD2	many	16	TRBJ2-3	TGCGCCAGCAGCCTCCGAGGTAGCGGGAGCACAGATACGCAGTATTTT	CASSLRGSGSTDTQYF
TRBV28	-	-	8	TRBJ2-5	TGTGGATCCGGGACCCAGTACTTC	CGSGTQYF
TRBV7-2	-	many	12	TRBJ2-2	TGTGCCAGCAGCCCCCACACCGGGGAGCTGTTTTTT	CASSPHTGELFF
TRBV2	TRBD2	-	15	TRBJ2-7	TGTGCCAGCAAACCCGGGGCTAGCGGGAACCACGAGCAGTACTTC	CASKPGASGNHEQYF
TRBV7-2	-	-	15	TRBJ1-1	TGTGCCAGCAGCTTATGGGGGGGTATGAACACTGAAGCTTTCTTT	CASSLWGGMNTEAFF
TRBV25-1	TRBD1	-	15	TRBJ2-2	TGTGCCAGCCGGGACAGCCTATCGAACACCGGGGAGCTGTTTTTT	CASRDSLSNTGELFF
TRBV7-9	-	many	16	TRBJ1-6	TGTGCCAGCAGCTTATCTCCCGGGGGGTATAATTCACCCCTCCACTTT	CASSLSPGGYNSPLHF
TRBV14	-	few	17	TRBJ2-7	TGTGCCAGCAGCCAAGCCCGGGGACTGCCCATCTCCGACGAGCAGTACTTC	CASSQARGLPISDEQYF
TRBV28	-	few	14	TRBJ1-6	TGTGCCAGCAGTTCACAGGTCTATAATTCACCCCTCCACTTT	CASSSQVYNSPLHF
TRBV6-5	TRBD1	-	12	TRBJ1-1	TGTGCCAGCCGACAGGGTTACACTGAAGCTTTCTTT	CASRQGYTEAFF
TRBV4-3	-	many	13	TRBJ2-1	TGCGCCAGCAGCCAAGGCTCTAGTTTAGAGCAGTTCTTC	CASSQGSSLEQFF
TRBV11-2	-	many	12	TRBJ2-1	TGTGCCAGCAGCCGGGGGTACAATGAGCAGTTCTTC	CASSRGYNEQFF
TRBV7-8	-	-	14	TRBJ2-2	TGTGCCAGCAGCTTTTTTGCAGAGGTCGGGGAGCTGTTTTTT	CASSFFAEVGELFF
TRBV12-3/TRBV12-4	-	-	13	TRBJ2-3	TGTGCCAGCAAGGGGATGGGCATACATACGCAGTATTTT	CASKGMGIHTQYF
TRBV5-1	-	few	15	TRBJ2-1	TGCGCCAGCAGCAAAACGGGACACTATTACAATGAGCAGTTCTTC	CASSKTGHYYNEQFF
TRBV7-9	TRBD1	-	15	TRBJ2-7	TGTGCCAGCAGCTTTCGGACAGGGGAGATTGGCGAGCAGTACTTC	CASSFRTGEIGEQYF
TRBV4-3	-	-	16	TRBJ1-3	TGCGCCAGCAGCCAAGATCTAGGCAGCTCTGGAAACACCATATATTTT	CASSQDLGSSGNTIYF
TRBV5-1	TRBD1	-	16	TRBJ2-1	TGCGCCAGCAGCTTGGGCCAGGGGGCTATATACAATGAGCAGTTCTTC	CASSLGQGAIYNEQFF
TRBV28	TRBD1	-	14	TRBJ2-2	TGTGCCAGCATGGGGACAGGGTGGACCGGGGAGCTGTTTTTT	CASMGTGWTGELFF
TRBV7-9	-	-	14	TRBJ2-3	TGTACCAGCAGCTGGACCCTTGGCCCAGATACGCAGTATTTT	CTSSWTLGPDTQYF
TRBV4-3	-	-	13	TRBJ2-5	TGCGCCAGCAGCCCACGGATGAAAGAGACCCAGTACTTC	CASSPRMKETQYF
TRBV12-3/TRBV12-4	-	-	13	TRBJ2-5	TGTGCCAGCAGGGGGGCCCTGCGGGAGACCCAGTACTTC	CASRGALRETQYF
TRBV20-1	TRBD1	few	13	TRBJ2-7	TGCAGTGCTACCGGGACAGACCTGCTGGAGCAGTACTTC	CSATGTDLLEQYF
TRBV6-2/TRBV6-3	TRBD2	-	16	TRBJ2-1	TGTGCCAGCAGTTACGACCTAGCGGGGGAAGGCAATGAGCAGTTCTTC	CASSYDLAGEGNEQFF